This T cell receptor (beta chain) was documented in a study of blood T cell repertoires in COVID-19. Germline CDR1 reads SGHTS; CDR2 reads YDEGEE. Trimming shortened V by 1 base and J by 5 bases, and 6 bases separated the two germline ends. The CDR3 consists of 12 residues. Assay: immunoSEQ multiplex PCR; the TCRdb copy retains only in-frame clones and omits some. The profile shows approximately 290,000 clones, about 89% of them singletons. This receptor was taken from a woman younger than 45 with COVID-19, enrolled during active disease. V gene TRBV5-8 combines with J gene TRBJ1-2; D gene unclear. The sequenced sample consisted of peripheral blood. For the CDR3, the DNA is TGTGCCAGCAGCTTGAGAGGGTATGGCTACACCTTC. Encoded protein: CASSLRGYGYTF.